The 15 T cell receptor beta chains below all came from one sample that was sequenced in a study of blood T cells in healthy people across ages. Next came a second PCR, run for roughly 6 to 11 cycles, which used a sample-barcoded 5' primer along with a J-beta primer mix. TCRdb fed the 5' RACE reads into MiXCR, producing one record per CDR3 protein. There are roughly 830,000 distinct CDR3 sequences in the sample; around 62% occur only once, and 25% to 30% lies in the top ten. The sequencing sample was made of blood. The receptor set was obtained from a man younger than 40 in good health.

The chain couples TRBV29-1 to TRBJ1-2, with TRBD1 as a possible D gene (6 bases). CDR3 length: 15 amino acids. V lost 2 bases and J 0 bases, leaving 13 bases between the germline ends. CDR1 and CDR2 (germline): SQVTM, ANQGSEA. The CDR3 nucleotides are TGCAGCGTTGAAAACCGGGACACTCCTAACTATGGCTACACCTTC. Translating gives CSVENRDTPNYGYTF.

The DNA for the CDR3 is TGTGCCAGCAGCTTTGACAGGGGCCGCTTAGGAGGCTACACCTTC. It specifies CASSFDRGRLGGYTF. V usage is TRBV5-6 and J usage is TRBJ1-2; 8 nucleotides match TRBD1. The CDR3 has 15 amino acids. CDR1 SGHDT and CDR2 YYEEEE come from the germline V gene. The trim removed 2 bases at V and 8 bases at J, leaving 11 bases unmatched.

In this sample, this clonotype turned up a few times. This chain connects TRBV12-3 or TRBV12-4 to TRBJ1-2; D might be TRBD1 (6 bases). With 0 bases removed from V and 5 bases from J, the gap between germline ends came to 19 bases. This CDR3 comprises 17 residues. CDR3 sequence: CASSLAGLWTDDYGYTF. CDR3 DNA: TGTGCCAGCAGTTTAGCTGGTTTGTGGACAGACGATTATGGCTACACCTTC.

The V gene is TRBV5-6, the J gene TRBJ2-4; D is uncertain. The tail of the sequence fits TRBJ2-7 better, so the J call may be wrong. Germline CDR1 is SGHDT and CDR2 is YYEEEE. The CDR3 sequence is 11 residues long. CDR3 in amino acids: CASSFMYEQYF. CDR3 in DNA: TGTGCCAGCAGCTTTATGTACGAGCAGTACTTC.

The CDR3 region is CSARAPGTEAFF. The CDR3 region has the DNA TGCAGTGCTAGAGCCCCCGGGACTGAAGCTTTCTTT. The V and J genes are TRBV20-1 and TRBJ1-1; D call uncertain. There are 12 residues in the CDR3. Germline V gene sequence: CDR1 DFQATT, CDR2 SNEGSKA (reference sequence). Trimming took 1 base from V and 5 from J, leaving 8 bases between them.

This clonotype has only a few counts. Mismatch with germline at one junction end may stem from a read error. The V gene is TRBV20-1, the J gene TRBJ2-7; D may be TRBD1 or TRBD2 (5 bases each). The CDR3 has 13 amino acids. Germline loops: CDR1 DFQATT, CDR2 SNEGSKA (reference sequence). This chain's CDR3 is CSADTRDDYEQYF. The CDR3 region has the DNA TGTAGTGCAGATACCCGGGACGACTACGAGCAGTACTTC.

This sequence joins TRBV9 and TRBJ2-6, with D possibly being TRBD1 (6 bases). The CDR3 runs to 20 residues. In germline, CDR1 is SGDLS, CDR2 YYNGEE. Trimming removed 3 bases from V and 0 bases from J, with 22 bases in between. CDR3 nucleotides: TGTGCCAGCAGCGGTACGTTCGTCCCGGGACACGGCTCTGGGGCCAACGTCCTGACTTTC. Its protein product is CASSGTFVPGHGSGANVLTF.

This clonotype was found a few times. The chain carries TRBV27 and TRBJ2-7; a possible D gene is TRBD1 (6 bases). Germline CDR1 is MNHEY and CDR2 is SMNVEV (reference sequence). V was cut by 5 bases and J by 3 bases, with 17 bases left in between. CDR3 length: 15 amino acids. The CDR3 DNA follows: TGTGCCAGCAGTATAAGTGGGGGCCCATACTACGAGCAGTACTTC. This codes for CASSISGGPYYEQYF.

The rearrangement links TRBV20-1 to TRBJ2-7; TRBD2 matches 7 bases. V lost 5 bases, J lost 0 bases, and 4 bases stayed unmatched. The CDR3 spans 13 residues. Germline loops: CDR1 DFQATT, CDR2 SNEGSKA (reference sequence). CDR3 in DNA: TGCAGTGCTTCCCCTAGCGGCTCCTACGAGCAGTACTTC. The encoded protein is CSASPSGSYEQYF.

This clonotype was observed a handful of times. J is TRBJ2-4 and V is TRBV6-2 or TRBV6-3, with D tentatively TRBD2 (5 bases). The CDR3 covers 12 residues. Germline V gives CDR1 MNHEY, CDR2 SVGEGT. V shed 10 bases and J shed 1 base, with 8 bases lying between them. The CDR3 DNA reads as TGTGCCATCGGGGTGGCCAAAAACATTCAGTACTTC. It codes for CAIGVAKNIQYF.

The chain has TRBV4-3 and TRBJ2-5; 11 nucleotides match TRBD1. Trimming cost V 4 bases and J 2 bases; bases outside gene matches: 9. This CDR3 has 17 residues. Germline V gene data show CDR1 as LGHNA and CDR2 as YSLEER. CDR3 protein: CASSPHRGQGEQETQYF. Written as DNA, the CDR3 is TGCGCCAGCAGCCCTCATAGGGGACAGGGGGAACAAGAGACCCAGTACTTC.

This clonotype was counted between two and nine times. The chain joins TRBV6-5 to TRBJ2-5; possibly TRBD2 for D (5 bases). CDR1 is MNHEY and CDR2 is SVGAGI in the germline V gene. This CDR3 spans 13 amino acids. V was pared by 6 bases and J by 0 bases, with 8 bases between. Written as DNA, the CDR3 is TGTGCCAGCAGCCGGACTCACCAAGAGACCCAGTACTTC. It is translated as CASSRTHQETQYF.

This clonotype was observed a handful of times. The chain couples TRBV9 to TRBJ2-1; 14 bases match TRBD2. This CDR3 spans 15 amino acids. Germline-derived CDR1 and CDR2 are SGDLS and YYNGEE. Trimming removed 3 bases from V and 9 bases from J; junction bases left unmatched: 5. This CDR3 reads CASSGGLAGAGEQFF. In DNA, the CDR3 is TGTGCCAGCAGCGGGGGACTAGCGGGGGCGGGTGAGCAGTTCTTC. The full variable domain, its missing parts supplied by reference TRBV9 and TRBJ2-1, is DSGVTQTPKHLITATGQRVTLRCSPRSGDLSVYWYQQSLDQGLQFLIQYYNGEERAKGNILERFSAQQFPDLHSELNLSSLELGDSALYFCASSGGLAGAGEQFFGPGTRLTVL.

The chain recombines TRBV29-1 with TRBJ2-7; the D gene is possibly TRBD2 (6 bases). The J call could be wrong; TRBJ2-5 is a better fit for the DNA end. There are 13 residues in the CDR3. From germline, CDR1 is SQVTM and CDR2 ANQGSEA. The CDR3 region is CSVEHGGRETQYF. DNA of the CDR3: TGCAGCGTTGAACACGGGGGTAGAGAGACCCAGTACTTC.

This chain joins TRBV20-1 and TRBJ1-1; D gene uncertain. Germline CDR1 DFQATT, CDR2 SNEGSKA (reference sequence). V was cut by 5 bases and J by 3 bases, with 10 bases left in between. The CDR3 spans 12 residues. The CDR3 sequence is CSAAGGDTEAFF. The DNA of the CDR3 is TGCAGTGCTGCCGGTGGGGACACTGAAGCTTTCTTT.